The next 13 T cell receptor beta chains were all read from a single sample in a study of blood T cell repertoires in COVID-19. The data were produced by immunoSEQ multiplex PCR, yet TCRdb's version contains in-frame clones alone and is incomplete. The sample yields approximately 62,000 clones, around 89% seen once. The sample was peripheral blood. The receptors shown here come from a human donor with active COVID-19. The donor label of this sample is uncertain.

The gene calls are TRBV5-1 and TRBJ1-6; D possibly corresponds to TRBD1 (6 bases). This CDR3 spans 17 amino acids. V lost 0 bases, J lost 2 bases, and 12 bases lay in between. Germline loops: CDR1 SGHRS, CDR2 YFSETQ. DNA for the CDR3: TGCGCCAGCAGCTTGGCCACAGGGCTGGCCTATAATTCACCCCTCCACTTT. Translated, it gives CASSLATGLAYNSPLHF. The entire variable domain, with the rest obtained from reference TRBV5-1 and TRBJ1-6, is as follows: KAGVTQTPRYLIKTRGQQVTLSCSPISGHRSVSWYQQTPGQGLQFLFEYFSETQRNKGNFPGRFSGRQFSNSRSEMNVSTLELGDSALYLCASSLATGLAYNSPLHFGNGTRLTVT.

The chain combines TRBV5-1 with TRBJ2-1; D remains ambiguous. V lost 2 bases, J lost 4 bases, and 4 bases lay in between. The germline V gene has CDR1 SGHRS and CDR2 YFSETQ. This CDR3 spans 12 amino acids. The CDR3 DNA reads as TGCGCCAGCAGCTTACAGTACAATGAGCAGTTCTTC. Protein product: CASSLQYNEQFF.

The J gene is TRBJ2-2, the V gene TRBV5-1; 12 bases fit TRBD2. The V segment lost 3 bases and the J segment 7 bases; nucleotides outside the gene matches: 25. Germline V gene data show CDR1 as SGHRS and CDR2 as YFSETQ. The CDR3 has 22 residues. The CDR3 protein is CASSSGDRALAGGERIGGELFF. The CDR3 DNA reads TGCGCCAGCAGCTCCGGGGACAGGGCTCTAGCGGGAGGGGAACGGATTGGCGGGGAGCTGTTTTTT.

V gene TRBV10-3 combines with J gene TRBJ2-2, with 8 bases matching TRBD2. The CDR3 has 12 amino acids. Germline values: CDR1 ENHRY, CDR2 SYGVKD. V lost 6 bases, J lost 6 bases, and 0 bases stayed unmatched. The CDR3 bases are TGTGCCATCAGACTAGCGGCCGGGGAGCTGTTTTTT. Translated, it gives CAIRLAAGELFF.

V gene TRBV5-4 combines with J gene TRBJ2-2; D possibly corresponds to TRBD2 (6 bases). Trimming took 1 base from V and 3 from J, leaving 22 bases between them. There are 19 residues in the CDR3. Germline values: CDR1 SGHNT, CDR2 YYREEE (reference sequence). The chain's CDR3 is CASSLSWLAREEHTGELFF. CDR3 nucleotides: TGTGCCAGCAGCTTGTCGTGGCTAGCGCGAGAAGAGCACACCGGGGAGCTGTTTTTT.

The chain recombines TRBV7-2 with TRBJ2-3; 7 nucleotides match TRBD2. Per germline, CDR1 SGHTA and CDR2 FQGNSA. Trimming took 2 bases from V and 1 from J; bases not matched to a gene: 3. This CDR3 is 15 amino acids long. CDR3 in DNA: TGTGCCAGCAGCTTATCGGGGAGGGGCACAGATACGCAGTATTTT. Translating it yields CASSLSGRGTDTQYF.

This chain links TRBV4-1 with TRBJ1-5; a weak D match, TRBD1 (5 bases). Trimming shortened V by 4 bases and J by 3 bases, and 16 bases separated the two germline ends. The CDR3 totals 16 residues. In germline, CDR1 is MGHRA, CDR2 YSYEKL. The DNA for the CDR3 is TGCGCCAGCAGCCTAAAGGATACAGGCCCCAATCAGCCCCAGCATTTT. Translation gives CASSLKDTGPNQPQHF.

This clone was found once. V usage is TRBV19 and J usage is TRBJ1-1, with D possibly matching TRBD1 (5 bases). Germline V gene sequence: CDR1 LNHDA, CDR2 SQIVND (reference sequence). Trimming cost V 3 bases and J 5 bases, with 10 bases left between them. The CDR3 has 13 amino acids. The DNA for the CDR3 is TGTGCCAGTAGTATGCGGGGGAAGACTGAAGCTTTCTTT. This encodes CASSMRGKTEAFF.

The chain uses TRBV7-2 and TRBJ1-4, with TRBD1 matching 10 bases. The germline CDR1 and CDR2 sequences are SGHTA and FQGNSA. This CDR3 contains 13 residues. With V trimmed by 6 bases and J by 5 bases, 0 bases remained unmatched. CDR3 coding DNA: TGTGCCAGCAGGGACAGGGGGAATGAAAAACTGTTTTTT. It yields the protein CASRDRGNEKLFF.

V usage is TRBV7-8 and J usage is TRBJ2-3, with 9 bases identical to TRBD2. With 5 bases clipped from V and 8 bases from J, the junction kept 14 bases outside the gene matches. CDR3 size: 16 residues. The germline V gene has CDR1 SGHVS and CDR2 FQNEAQ. CDR3 in DNA: TGTGCCAGCAGCCCAGAGGATAGCGGGAGAAGAGGTACGCAGTATTTT. Translated, it gives CASSPEDSGRRGTQYF.

The chain uses TRBV6-6 and TRBJ2-1; D is unresolved. Germline V gene data show CDR1 as MNHNY and CDR2 as SVGAGI (reference sequence). Deletions cut 2 bases from V and 8 bases from J, with 4 bases between. The CDR3 has 11 residues. CDR3 amino acids: CASSYIDEQFF. DNA for the CDR3: TGTGCCAGCAGTTACATCGATGAGCAGTTCTTC.

J is TRBJ2-2 and V is TRBV19, with a possible D match to TRBD1 (6 bases). The V end lost 6 bases, the J end lost 0 bases, and 8 bases lay between the germline ends. The germline V gene encodes CDR1 LNHDA and CDR2 SQIVND (reference sequence). The CDR3 extends over 14 amino acids. DNA of the CDR3: TGTGCCAGTAGAAACAGGGCGAACACCGGGGAGCTGTTTTTT. It specifies CASRNRANTGELFF.

The chain uses TRBV29-1 and TRBJ1-5; 8 positions agree with TRBD1. V shed 5 bases and J 0 bases; nucleotides not matched to a gene: 3. Germline V CDR1 and CDR2: SQVTM, ANQGSEA. The CDR3 is 14 residues long. The CDR3 spells CSVQDRVSNQPQHF. The CDR3 region has the DNA TGCAGCGTTCAGGACAGGGTTAGCAATCAGCCCCAGCATTTT.